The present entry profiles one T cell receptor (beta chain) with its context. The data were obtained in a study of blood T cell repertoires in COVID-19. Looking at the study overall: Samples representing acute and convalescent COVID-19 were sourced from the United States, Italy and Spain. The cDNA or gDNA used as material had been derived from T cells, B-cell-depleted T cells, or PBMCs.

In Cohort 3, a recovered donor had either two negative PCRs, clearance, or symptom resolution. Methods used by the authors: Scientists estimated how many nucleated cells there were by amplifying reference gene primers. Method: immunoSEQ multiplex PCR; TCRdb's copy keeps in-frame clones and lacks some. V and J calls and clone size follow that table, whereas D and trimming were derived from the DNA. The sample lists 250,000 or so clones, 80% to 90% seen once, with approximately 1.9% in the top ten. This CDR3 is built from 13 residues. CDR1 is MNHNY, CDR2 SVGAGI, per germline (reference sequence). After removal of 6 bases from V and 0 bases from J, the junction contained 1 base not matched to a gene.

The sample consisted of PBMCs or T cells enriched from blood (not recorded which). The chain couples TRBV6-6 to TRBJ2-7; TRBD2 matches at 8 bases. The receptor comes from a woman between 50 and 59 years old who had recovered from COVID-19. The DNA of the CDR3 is TGTGCCAGCAGGACTAGCGTCTCCTACGAGCAGTACTTC. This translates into CASRTSVSYEQYF.